This is a list of T cell receptor beta chains from one sample in a study of cytomegalovirus exposure and HLA in healthy donors. Clones were sequenced by immunoSEQ multiplex PCR, and TCRdb holds only the in-frame ones, with some missing. The sample comprises 200,000 or so clones, approximately 81% of which are singletons, and about 0.24% rests with the top ten. The sequenced material came from PBMCs. The receptors shown here come from a boy aged 10-17 years in good health and CMV-seronegative. CDR3s include the opening cysteine and the closing phenylalanine or tryptophan. A D gene is named only where the DNA matches it firmly. Clone size appears in some rows only: once, few, many, or a class for an expanded clone.

V gene: TRBV7-2
J gene: TRBJ1-5
D gene: TRBD1
clone size: .
CDR3 DNA: TGTGCCAGCAGCGCAGGGGGGCGGGATCAGCCCCAGCATTTT
CDR3 protein: CASSAGGRDQPQHF

V gene: TRBV4-3
J gene: TRBJ2-7
D gene: .
clone size: .
CDR3 DNA: TGCGCCAGCAGCCAAGTCGCAGGGGCCTACGAGCAGTACTTC
CDR3 protein: CASSQVAGAYEQYF

V gene: TRBV6-1
J gene: TRBJ2-1
D gene: TRBD1
clone size: .
CDR3 DNA: TGTGCCAGCAGTGATCTGGACAGGGTATACAATGAGCAGTTCTTC
CDR3 protein: CASSDLDRVYNEQFF

V gene: TRBV4-3
J gene: TRBJ2-5
D gene: TRBD1
clone size: .
CDR3 DNA: TGCGCCAGCAGCCATGGGACAGGGGGTGGTGAGACCCAGTACTTC
CDR3 protein: CASSHGTGGGETQYF

V gene: TRBV19
J gene: TRBJ1-2
D gene: .
clone size: .
CDR3 DNA: TGTGCCAGTAGGAGCCGGGAAGACCGTTATGGCTACACCTTC
CDR3 protein: CASRSREDRYGYTF

V gene: TRBV2
J gene: TRBJ2-3
D gene: TRBD2
clone size: .
CDR3 DNA: TGTGCCAGCAGCCCCGGGCGATCTAGCGGGGGGGCCGATCCGCAGTATTTT
CDR3 protein: CASSPGRSSGGADPQYF

V gene: TRBV5-6
J gene: TRBJ2-5
D gene: .
clone size: .
CDR3 DNA: TGTGCCAGCAGCCCCCTACTGGGGCAAGGAGAGACCCAGTACTTC
CDR3 protein: CASSPLLGQGETQYF

V gene: TRBV6-6
J gene: TRBJ1-3
D gene: .
clone size: .
CDR3 DNA: TGTGCCTGTATGGAGGGTTCTAGCTCTGGAAACACCATATATTTT
CDR3 protein: CACMEGSSSGNTIYF

V gene: TRBV15
J gene: TRBJ2-7
D gene: .
clone size: .
CDR3 DNA: TGTGCCACCAGCAGAGTAAGGTCGCTAGGCTACGAGCAGTACTTC
CDR3 protein: CATSRVRSLGYEQYF

V gene: TRBV5-6
J gene: TRBJ1-2
D gene: .
clone size: .
CDR3 DNA: TGTGCCAGCAGCTCACGGGGGGCGCTTGGCTACACCTTC
CDR3 protein: CASSSRGALGYTF

V gene: TRBV28
J gene: TRBJ2-7
D gene: TRBD2
clone size: .
CDR3 DNA: TGTGCCAGCGGGGGGGACTACGAGCAGTACTTC
CDR3 protein: CASGGDYEQYF

V gene: TRBV27
J gene: TRBJ2-7
D gene: TRBD2
clone size: .
CDR3 DNA: TGTGCCAGCAGTCGAGCGGGAGTATCAGCCTACGAGCAGTACTTC
CDR3 protein: CASSRAGVSAYEQYF

V gene: TRBV6-6
J gene: TRBJ2-5
D gene: TRBD1
clone size: few
CDR3 DNA: TGTGCCAGCAGTTTACGGGACAGGGGTCAAGAGACCCAGTACTTC
CDR3 protein: CASSLRDRGQETQYF

V gene: TRBV10-2
J gene: TRBJ2-7
D gene: .
clone size: .
CDR3 DNA: TGCGCCAGCAGTAAGGCGGGCGAGCAGTACTTC
CDR3 protein: CASSKAGEQYF

V gene: TRBV9
J gene: TRBJ1-4
D gene: .
clone size: .
CDR3 DNA: TGTGCCAGCAGCGTGGGGGAGGAAGATAATGAAAAACTGTTTTTT
CDR3 protein: CASSVGEEDNEKLFF

V gene: TRBV5-4
J gene: TRBJ2-7
D gene: TRBD2
clone size: .
CDR3 DNA: TGTGCCAGCAGCTTGGGGACTAGCGGGGCCGGGTACTTC
CDR3 protein: CASSLGTSGAGYF

V gene: TRBV7-9
J gene: TRBJ1-1
D gene: TRBD1
clone size: .
CDR3 DNA: TGTGCCAGCAGACCGGGACAGGGCCGTGGGAACACTGAAGCTTTCTTT
CDR3 protein: CASRPGQGRGNTEAFF

V gene: TRBV19
J gene: TRBJ1-1
D gene: .
clone size: .
CDR3 DNA: TGTGCCAGTAGTATCGACAGGCGAAAAGCTTTCTTT
CDR3 protein: CASSIDRRKAFF

V gene: TRBV7-6
J gene: TRBJ1-3
D gene: .
clone size: .
CDR3 DNA: TGTGCCAGCAGCTTTGAGAGAAACACCATATATTTT
CDR3 protein: CASSFERNTIYF

V gene: TRBV4-1
J gene: TRBJ2-2
D gene: TRBD2
clone size: .
CDR3 DNA: TGCGCCAGCAGCCCGACTAGCGGGAGTTTAGGGGGTTATAACACCGGGGAGCTGTTTTTT
CDR3 protein: CASSPTSGSLGGYNTGELFF

V gene: TRBV6-5
J gene: TRBJ1-1
D gene: TRBD1
clone size: .
CDR3 DNA: TGTGCCAGCAGTTACTTGGGACAGGGTCCCACTGAAGCTTTCTTT
CDR3 protein: CASSYLGQGPTEAFF

V gene: TRBV11-2
J gene: TRBJ2-7
D gene: TRBD1
clone size: few
CDR3 DNA: TGTGCCAGCAGCTTCCCCGGGACAGGGTCCTACGAGCAGTACTTC
CDR3 protein: CASSFPGTGSYEQYF

V gene: TRBV5-4
J gene: TRBJ1-3
D gene: .
clone size: .
CDR3 DNA: TGTGCCAGCAGCCGCGAGGGAGATGGAAACACCATATATTTT
CDR3 protein: CASSREGDGNTIYF

V gene: TRBV7-8
J gene: TRBJ2-7
D gene: .
clone size: .
CDR3 DNA: TGTGCCAGCAGCTTACCAAGGGACAAGCCTTCGGTCTACGAGCAGTACTTC
CDR3 protein: CASSLPRDKPSVYEQYF

V gene: TRBV29-1
J gene: TRBJ2-3
D gene: .
clone size: .
CDR3 DNA: TGCAGCGTTGTAGGGAGGACCCGGGATACGCAGTATTTT
CDR3 protein: CSVVGRTRDTQYF

V gene: TRBV11-2
J gene: TRBJ2-3
D gene: TRBD2
clone size: .
CDR3 DNA: TGTGCCAGCAGCTTACTCGCGGGAGTAACAGATACGCAGTATTTT
CDR3 protein: CASSLLAGVTDTQYF

V gene: TRBV7-9
J gene: TRBJ2-7
D gene: TRBD2
clone size: .
CDR3 DNA: TGTGCCAGCAGCCCCGCGACTAGCGGGATTCTATACGAGCAGTACTTC
CDR3 protein: CASSPATSGILYEQYF

V gene: TRBV14
J gene: TRBJ2-7
D gene: TRBD1
clone size: .
CDR3 DNA: TGTGCCAGCAGCTTACTACCGGGACAGGGGGCGGACGAGCAGTACTTC
CDR3 protein: CASSLLPGQGADEQYF

V gene: TRBV5-1
J gene: TRBJ1-1
D gene: TRBD1
clone size: once
CDR3 DNA: TGCGCCAGCAGCACCTCAGGGGGCGCCTTTTTGAGAGCTTTCTTT
CDR3 protein: CASSTSGGAFLRAFF

V gene: TRBV7-2
J gene: TRBJ2-5
D gene: .
clone size: .
CDR3 DNA: TGTGCCAGCAGCTTAGTCACTAGTTGGGATAAAGAGACCCAGTACTTC
CDR3 protein: CASSLVTSWDKETQYF

V gene: TRBV7-3
J gene: TRBJ1-2
D gene: TRBD1
clone size: few
CDR3 DNA: TGTGCCAGCAGCTCAACTGACAGGGGGCCATTTTTTAACTATGGCTACACCTTC
CDR3 protein: CASSSTDRGPFFNYGYTF

V gene: TRBV27
J gene: TRBJ1-2
D gene: TRBD1
clone size: .
CDR3 DNA: TGTGCCAGCAGTCCCAGCCGGGACAGGAACTATGGCTACACCTTC
CDR3 protein: CASSPSRDRNYGYTF

V gene: TRBV27
J gene: TRBJ2-7
D gene: TRBD1
clone size: .
CDR3 DNA: TGTGCCAGCAGTTGGGGGACAGGCCTATCCTACGAGCAGTACTTC
CDR3 protein: CASSWGTGLSYEQYF

V gene: TRBV6-6
J gene: TRBJ2-7
D gene: .
clone size: .
CDR3 DNA: TGTGCCAGCACCGACACCTACGAGCAGTACTTC
CDR3 protein: CASTDTYEQYF

V gene: TRBV10-3
J gene: TRBJ2-1
D gene: .
clone size: .
CDR3 DNA: TGTGCCATGGCGGGGAGCAATGAGCAGTTCTTC
CDR3 protein: CAMAGSNEQFF

V gene: TRBV4-2
J gene: TRBJ1-6
D gene: TRBD1
clone size: .
CDR3 DNA: TGTGCCAGCAGCCAAGCTGGGACAGCGAAGAATTCACCCCTCCACTTT
CDR3 protein: CASSQAGTAKNSPLHF

V gene: TRBV27
J gene: TRBJ2-7
D gene: .
clone size: .
CDR3 DNA: TGTGCCAGCAGAACCTTGGGGCATAACGAGCAGTACTTC
CDR3 protein: CASRTLGHNEQYF

V gene: TRBV6-1
J gene: TRBJ2-3
D gene: .
clone size: .
CDR3 DNA: TGTGCCAGCAGTGAAATGTATCGCACAGATACGCAGTATTTT
CDR3 protein: CASSEMYRTDTQYF

V gene: TRBV6-1
J gene: TRBJ2-7
D gene: .
clone size: .
CDR3 DNA: TGTGCCAGCAGTATGGTTCAGGGAATCGGCGAGCAGTACTTC
CDR3 protein: CASSMVQGIGEQYF

V gene: TRBV15
J gene: TRBJ2-7
D gene: .
clone size: .
CDR3 DNA: TGTGCCACCAGCAGAGAGGCAGGGAAGTACTTC
CDR3 protein: CATSREAGKYF

V gene: TRBV7-8
J gene: TRBJ1-2
D gene: TRBD1
clone size: .
CDR3 DNA: TGTGCCAGCAGCTCCCTGACAGGGGGCGATGGCTACACCTTC
CDR3 protein: CASSSLTGGDGYTF

V gene: TRBV13
J gene: TRBJ2-1
D gene: TRBD2
clone size: .
CDR3 DNA: TGTGCCAGCAGCCACACCGGGACTAGCGAGTCCAATGAGCAGTTCTTC
CDR3 protein: CASSHTGTSESNEQFF

V gene: TRBV27
J gene: TRBJ1-5
D gene: .
clone size: .
CDR3 DNA: TGTGCCAGCAGCCTCACGGGAAATCAGCCCCAGCATTTT
CDR3 protein: CASSLTGNQPQHF

V gene: TRBV7-9
J gene: TRBJ1-3
D gene: TRBD1
clone size: .
CDR3 DNA: TGTGCCAGCAGCTCAAGACAGGGAACTGGAAACACCATATATTTT
CDR3 protein: CASSSRQGTGNTIYF

V gene: TRBV6-1
J gene: TRBJ1-4
D gene: TRBD1
clone size: .
CDR3 DNA: TGTGCCAGCACCTGGACAGGGCCTAATGAAAAACTGTTTTTT
CDR3 protein: CASTWTGPNEKLFF

V gene: TRBV10-3
J gene: TRBJ2-3
D gene: TRBD2
clone size: .
CDR3 DNA: TGTGCCATCCGCGGGGGGGGACTAGCGGGGGGCTCAGATACGCAGTATTTT
CDR3 protein: CAIRGGGLAGGSDTQYF

V gene: TRBV9
J gene: TRBJ2-2
D gene: TRBD2
clone size: .
CDR3 DNA: TGTGCCAGCAGCGTAGTTGCCCGGGGGGGGGTAACCGGGGAGCTGTTTTTT
CDR3 protein: CASSVVARGGVTGELFF

V gene: TRBV30
J gene: TRBJ2-1
D gene: .
clone size: .
CDR3 DNA: TGTGCCTGGAGTTCCCACGGCAATGAGCAGTTCTTC
CDR3 protein: CAWSSHGNEQFF

V gene: TRBV2
J gene: TRBJ2-1
D gene: .
clone size: .
CDR3 DNA: TGTGCCAGCACCTATGAGCAGTTCTTC
CDR3 protein: CASTYEQFF

V gene: TRBV19
J gene: TRBJ1-2
D gene: TRBD1
clone size: .
CDR3 DNA: TGTGCCACACGAGATGGCAAGATGGGACAGCTAGGCTACACCTTC
CDR3 protein: CATRDGKMGQLGYTF

V gene: TRBV5-1
J gene: TRBJ2-3
D gene: TRBD1
clone size: .
CDR3 DNA: TGCGCCAGCGGGACAGGGGGCCCCCCCACAGATACGCAGTATTTT
CDR3 protein: CASGTGGPPTDTQYF

V gene: TRBV28
J gene: TRBJ2-7
D gene: TRBD2
clone size: .
CDR3 DNA: TGTGCCAGCAGCGAGTTGGGACTAGCGGGAGTGTTTAACGAGCAGTACTTC
CDR3 protein: CASSELGLAGVFNEQYF

V gene: TRBV19
J gene: TRBJ2-3
D gene: TRBD1
clone size: .
CDR3 DNA: TGTGCCAGTAGTGATAACCCCGGGACAGGGTTTAGCACAGATACGCAGTATTTT
CDR3 protein: CASSDNPGTGFSTDTQYF

V gene: TRBV7-2
J gene: TRBJ2-4
D gene: TRBD2
clone size: .
CDR3 DNA: TGTGCCAGCAGCGCCCGGGAGGGACTAGCGGGAGGAAACATTCAGTACTTC
CDR3 protein: CASSAREGLAGGNIQYF

V gene: TRBV19
J gene: TRBJ1-1
D gene: .
clone size: .
CDR3 DNA: TGTGCCACCCTGACAGGCCAGCCTGAAGCTTTCTTT
CDR3 protein: CATLTGQPEAFF

V gene: TRBV13
J gene: TRBJ2-7
D gene: TRBD1
clone size: .
CDR3 DNA: TGTGCCAGCAGCCAACGGACAGGGGAAGAGTCCTACGAGCAGTACTTC
CDR3 protein: CASSQRTGEESYEQYF

V gene: TRBV5-1
J gene: TRBJ2-7
D gene: TRBD1
clone size: .
CDR3 DNA: TGCGCCAGCAGCTTGGCACACAGGACAGGGACCTCCTACGAGCAGTACTTC
CDR3 protein: CASSLAHRTGTSYEQYF

V gene: TRBV9
J gene: TRBJ2-1
D gene: .
clone size: .
CDR3 DNA: TGTGCCAGCAGCGTAGCTACTACGGGAAATGAGCAGTTCTTC
CDR3 protein: CASSVATTGNEQFF

V gene: TRBV27
J gene: TRBJ1-1
D gene: .
clone size: .
CDR3 DNA: TGTGCCAGCAGTTTAGAATACGGGGTTAAGAACACTGAAGCTTTCTTT
CDR3 protein: CASSLEYGVKNTEAFF